These 22 T cell receptor beta chains were all obtained from the same sample, sequenced in a study of PD-1 blockade in classical Hodgkin lymphoma. Time point noted: cycle 4 day 1 (C4D1), after less than 7 weeks of nivolumab. With no exception, relapse followed autologous stem cell transplantation in all patients, and brentuximab vedotin exposure varied. Profiled with immunoSEQ multiplex PCR; TCRdb holds only in-frame clones, not every one. Found here are approximately 90,000 clones, 75% to 85% of them singletons; the top ten hold approximately 17%. Sequencing was performed on peripheral blood mononuclear cells (PBMCs), taken before the fourth cycle of nivolumab. The receptor source for this set is a human donor with classical Hodgkin lymphoma.

The chain links TRBV2 to TRBJ2-3; 12 bases line up with TRBD2. In germline, CDR1 is SNHLY, CDR2 FYNNEI. V lost 4 bases and J lost 2; bases outside the gene matches: 1. The CDR3 spans 15 residues. The CDR3 DNA reads as TGTGCCAGCAGTGCTAGCGGGAGGGTCACAGATACGCAGTATTTT. It yields the protein CASSASGRVTDTQYF.

The gene calls are TRBV7-8 and TRBJ1-2, with D hard to call. CDR1 is SGHVS, CDR2 FQNEAQ, per germline. The V and J ends lost 5 bases and 6 bases respectively, with 22 bases between them. This CDR3 spans 16 amino acids. CDR3 sequence reads: CASSPLSGWRSHGYTF. The CDR3 DNA is TGTGCCAGCAGCCCCCTAAGTGGATGGCGGTCCCATGGCTACACCTTC.

V is TRBV19 and J is TRBJ2-7; 13 nucleotides match TRBD2. J was trimmed by 5 bases and V by 5 bases; bases with no gene match: 6. The CDR3 totals 15 residues. Germline CDR1 and CDR2: LNHDA and SQIVND (reference sequence). The CDR3 protein is CASSFGLAGVNEQYF. The DNA for the CDR3 is TGTGCCAGTAGTTTTGGACTAGCGGGAGTGAACGAGCAGTACTTC.

This CDR3 reads CASSLRTLMGDTQYF. The CDR3 DNA reads TGTGCCAGCAGCTTACGGACCCTGATGGGAGATACGCAGTATTTT. The J gene is TRBJ2-3, the V gene TRBV14, with D hard to call. Germline CDR1 is SGHDN and CDR2 is FVKESK. V dropped 5 bases and J dropped 5 bases, with 17 bases sitting between them. The CDR3 is 15 residues long.

This chain joins TRBV2 and TRBJ2-1; a weak D match, TRBD2 (6 bases). From germline, CDR1 is SNHLY and CDR2 FYNNEI. V was shortened by 8 bases and J by 8 bases, with 19 bases between the two germline ends. CDR3 size: 14 residues. The CDR3 DNA reads as TGTGCCAGCGAGGTTGGGCTAGCGAAGGATGAGCAGTTCTTC. It codes for CASEVGLAKDEQFF.

This rearrangement joins TRBV7-2 to TRBJ2-7; D not resolved. Deletions cut 5 bases from V and 0 bases from J, with 14 bases between. The CDR3 totals 15 residues. Germline values: CDR1 SGHTA, CDR2 FQGNSA. CDR3 bases: TGTGCCAGCAGCCCCGGGCCGATCAACTCCTACGAGCAGTACTTC. Translation gives CASSPGPINSYEQYF.

This chain joins TRBV6-1 and TRBJ2-7; D unresolved. Germline V gives CDR1 MNHNS, CDR2 SASEGT. V shed 7 bases and J shed 6 bases, with 16 bases lying between them. This CDR3 spans 13 amino acids. DNA of the CDR3: TGTGCCAGCACCTGGGTCACAAGAGGCGAGCAGTACTTC. Amino acids: CASTWVTRGEQYF.

This chain uses TRBV7-2 with TRBJ1-1; no reliable D call. This CDR3 is 14 amino acids long. Deletions cut 5 bases from V and 1 base from J, with 11 bases between. Looked up from germline, CDR1 is SGHTA and CDR2 is FQGNSA. The CDR3 sequence is CASSHRTENTEAFF. DNA of the CDR3: TGTGCCAGCAGCCACCGGACGGAGAACACTGAAGCTTTCTTT.

The CDR3 coding sequence is TGTGCCAGCAGCTTGGTACAGCAAGTTGAGCAGTTCTTC. Encoded protein: CASSLVQQVEQFF. The gene calls are TRBV5-4 and TRBJ2-1; D not resolved. CDR1 SGHNT and CDR2 YYREEE come from the germline V gene (reference sequence). Between the trimmed V and J ends, which lost 0 bases and 9 bases, there was a span of 10 bases. The CDR3 length is 13 residues.

CDR3 nucleotides: TGTGCCAGCAGCCAAGATTCCCGGAGCTACTATGGCTACACCTTC. Its protein is CASSQDSRSYYGYTF. The chain couples TRBV4-2 to TRBJ1-2; D call uncertain. The CDR3 extends over 15 amino acids. Per germline, CDR1 LGHNA and CDR2 YNFKEQ. Trimming took 0 bases from V and 3 from J, leaving 11 bases between them.

This rearrangement joins TRBV18 to TRBJ2-7, with 10 nucleotides matching TRBD1. CDR3 length: 15 residues. CDR1 and CDR2 (germline): KGHSH, LQKENI. J lost 6 bases, V lost 1 base, and 6 bases had no gene match. CDR3 residues: CASSPRGTGEGEQYF. The CDR3 DNA follows: TGTGCCAGCTCACCACGAGGGACAGGGGAGGGCGAGCAGTACTTC. Combining the CDR3 with reference TRBV18 and TRBJ2-7 gives the whole variable domain NAGVMQNPRHLVRRRGQEARLRCSPMKGHSHVYWYRQLPEEGLKFMVYLQKENIIDESGMPKERFSAEFPKEGPSILRIQQVVRGDSAAYFCASSPRGTGEGEQYFGPGTRLTVT.

The chain links TRBV28 to TRBJ2-2; D perhaps matches TRBD1 (6 bases). V lost 7 bases and J lost 1, with 13 bases in between. The V gene's germline CDR1 is MDHEN and CDR2 SYDVKM. The CDR3 covers 15 residues. In nucleotides, the CDR3 is TGTGCCAGCAACAAACTCAGGGGGAACACCGGGGAGCTGTTTTTT. Translated, it gives CASNKLRGNTGELFF. Supplemented by reference TRBV28 and TRBJ2-2, the full variable domain reads DVKVTQSSRYLVKRTGEKVFLECVQDMDHENMFWYRQDPGLGLRLIYFSYDVKMKEKGDIPEGYSVSREKKERFSLILESASTNQTSMYLCASNKLRGNTGELFFGEGSRLTVL.

The genes are TRBV6-5 and TRBJ2-1; 11 bases map to TRBD2. V gave up 4 bases and J gave up 3 bases; unmatched junction bases: 5. The CDR3 length is 16 residues. Germline values: CDR1 MNHEY, CDR2 SVGAGI. This chain's CDR3 is CASSSLSGRGYNEQFF. DNA for the CDR3: TGTGCCAGCAGTTCCCTTAGCGGGAGGGGCTACAATGAGCAGTTCTTC.

The chain links TRBV7-9 to TRBJ1-2; no reliable D call. This CDR3 has 14 amino acids. Deletions cut 1 base from V and 4 bases from J, with 10 bases between. Germline V gene data show CDR1 as SEHNR and CDR2 as FQNEAQ (reference sequence). The CDR3: CASSLEPATYGYTF. The CDR3 nucleotides are TGTGCCAGCAGCTTAGAGCCCGCTACCTATGGCTACACCTTC.

CDR3 coding DNA: TGTGTCAGAAGCACCCTGCCGGAGAAGGAGGATACGCAGTATTTT. Protein sequence: CVRSTLPEKEDTQYF. This sequence joins TRBV7-5 and TRBJ2-3; the listed D gene, TRBD2, was not tested against the DNA. TRBV7-5 is annotated as a pseudogene. The CDR3 is 15 residues long.

The CDR3: CASSVGVTFSGANVLTF. The CDR3 nucleotides read TGTGCCAGCAGCGTAGGGGTGACGTTCTCTGGGGCCAACGTCCTGACTTTC. The J gene is TRBJ2-6, the V gene TRBV9; D is uncertain. Germline V gene lookup returns CDR1 SGDLS and CDR2 YYNGEE. CDR3 size: 17 residues. The V and J ends lost 0 bases and 0 bases respectively, with 10 bases between them.

V usage is TRBV6-1 and J usage is TRBJ2-7; the D gene is possibly TRBD1 (5 bases). There are 15 residues in the CDR3. The V and J ends lost 5 bases and 1 base respectively, with 15 bases between them. CDR1 and CDR2 from the germline V gene are MNHNS and SASEGT. The CDR3 DNA reads as TGTGCCAGCAGTTTACGACAGTCAGGGTCCTACGAGCAGTACTTC. This encodes CASSLRQSGSYEQYF.

This clone is a singleton in its sample. The chain has TRBV5-1 and TRBJ2-5; D remains ambiguous. The germline V and J ends were trimmed by 0 bases and 2 bases, with 11 bases remaining between them. CDR1 SGHRS and CDR2 YFSETQ come from the germline V gene. This CDR3 is 15 amino acids long. The CDR3 here is CASSLADQVQETQYF. The CDR3 DNA reads as TGCGCCAGCAGCTTGGCCGATCAGGTTCAAGAGACCCAGTACTTC. Supplemented by reference TRBV5-1 and TRBJ2-5, the full variable domain reads KAGVTQTPRYLIKTRGQQVTLSCSPISGHRSVSWYQQTPGQGLQFLFEYFSETQRNKGNFPGRFSGRQFSNSRSEMNVSTLELGDSALYLCASSLADQVQETQYFGPGTRLLVL.

The chain recombines TRBV6-1 with TRBJ1-1, with 9 nucleotides matching TRBD1. J lost 2 bases, V lost 4 bases, and 5 bases had no gene match. The CDR3 contains 15 residues. Germline V gene lookup returns CDR1 MNHNS and CDR2 SASEGT. The CDR3 region is CASSAWTGANTEAFF. CDR3 in DNA: TGTGCCAGCAGTGCCTGGACAGGGGCAAACACTGAAGCTTTCTTT.

The chain couples TRBV5-4 to TRBJ1-2; tentatively, D is TRBD1 (6 bases). CDR1 is SGHNT and CDR2 is YYREEE in the germline V gene (reference sequence). V was clipped by 0 bases and J by 1 base, with 16 bases between them. This CDR3 region has 17 residues. CDR3 sequence: CASSLGGGRRDNYGYTF. In nucleotides, the CDR3 is TGTGCCAGCAGCTTGGGGGGGGGCCGCCGGGATAACTATGGCTACACCTTC. The whole variable domain, filled in from reference TRBV5-4 and TRBJ1-2, reads ETGVTQSPTHLIKTRGQQVTLRCSSQSGHNTVSWYQQALGQGPQFIFQYYREEENGRGNFPPRFSGLQFPNYSSELNVNALELDDSALYLCASSLGGGRRDNYGYTFGSGTRLTVV.

This rearrangement joins TRBV19 to TRBJ1-3; no reliable D call. Germline lookup yields CDR1 LNHDA and CDR2 SQIVND (reference sequence). This CDR3 comprises 11 residues. The V end was cut by 3 bases, the J end by 9 bases, with 6 bases between. CDR3 DNA: TGTGCCAGTAGTATGGTGAGCACCATATATTTT. It yields the protein CASSMVSTIYF.

The chain employs TRBV19 and TRBJ2-2; 9 bases fit TRBD1. V shed 3 bases, J shed 4 bases, and the junction held 6 bases outside the gene matches. Germline V gene data show CDR1 as LNHDA and CDR2 as SQIVND (reference sequence). This CDR3 is built from 16 residues. The DNA of the CDR3 is TGTGCCAGTAGTATCTTTCTGGACAGGGGCACCGGGGAGCTGTTTTTT. This codes for CASSIFLDRGTGELFF.